These 23 T cell receptor beta chains were sequenced from one sample in a study of beta chain features in type 1 diabetes. Isolated RNA was reverse transcribed in full, so expressed TCRB transcripts were sequenced. Method: immunoSEQ multiplex PCR; TCRdb's copy keeps in-frame clones and lacks some. Of around 340,000 clones in the sample, about 19% were seen once. The sample comprised naive CD4+ T cells from blood. These TCRs come from a young woman in good health.

This clone has more than one count but fewer than ten. This CDR3 is also generated by other DNA sequences in the sample. The chain is built from TRBV30 and TRBJ2-3, with D uncertain. Germline assignment: CDR1 GTSNPN and CDR2 SVGIG (reference sequence). The CDR3 runs 13 residues. V lost 4 bases to trimming and J lost 2 bases, with 10 bases between them. The CDR3 nucleotides read TGTGCCTGGACCTCGGGTTTCACAGATACGCAGTATTTT. Its translation: CAWTSGFTDTQYF.

The chain uses TRBV5-4 and TRBJ1-2, with D possibly being TRBD1 (6 bases). Trimming shortened V by 6 bases and J by 4 bases, and 16 bases separated the two germline ends. The CDR3 is 14 residues long. Germline V lookup: CDR1 SGHNT, CDR2 YYREEE (reference sequence). CDR3 protein: CASTVPGQSYGYTF. In DNA, the CDR3 is TGTGCCAGCACGGTACCGGGACAAAGCTATGGCTACACCTTC.

The chain combines TRBV29-1 with TRBJ1-1; 10 bases align to TRBD1. The germline V gene encodes CDR1 SQVTM and CDR2 ANQGSEA. CDR3 length: 13 amino acids. V gave up 4 bases and J gave up 1 base; unmatched junction bases: 0. The CDR3 spells CSVGTGGNTEAFF. The CDR3 DNA follows: TGCAGCGTTGGGACAGGGGGGAACACTGAAGCTTTCTTT.

V usage is TRBV19 and J usage is TRBJ1-5; maybe TRBD1 (5 bases). Per germline, CDR1 LNHDA and CDR2 SQIVND (reference sequence). The CDR3 extends over 15 amino acids. Trimming removed 6 bases from V and 5 bases from J, with 17 bases in between. CDR3 region: CASSRWTKVDQPQHF. In nucleotides, the CDR3 is TGTGCCAGTAGCAGATGGACAAAGGTGGATCAGCCCCAGCATTTT.

This sequence joins TRBV30 and TRBJ1-2, with D tentatively TRBD1 (6 bases). Germline lookup yields CDR1 GTSNPN and CDR2 SVGIG (reference sequence). The CDR3 runs to 13 residues. V dropped 0 bases and J dropped 10 bases, with 15 bases sitting between them. The CDR3 sequence is CAWSVRGANDYTF. In nucleotides, the CDR3 is TGTGCCTGGAGTGTACGGGGGGCCAATGACTACACCTTC.

The rearrangement uses TRBV7-2 and TRBJ1-3; 8 nucleotides align to TRBD1. V trimming: 3 bases; J trimming: 1 base; junction bases outside the gene matches: 5. Germline values: CDR1 SGHTA, CDR2 FQGNSA. The CDR3 runs to 16 residues. The CDR3 DNA is TGTGCCAGCAGCTTGACAGGGGCCCAATCTGGAAACACCATATATTTT. Its translation: CASSLTGAQSGNTIYF.

The chain joins TRBV4-1 to TRBJ2-1; D is uncertain. The CDR3 consists of 16 residues. Trimming left V 4 bases short and J 0 bases short, with 13 bases between. CDR1 is MGHRA and CDR2 is YSYEKL in the germline V gene. This CDR3 is CASSLAAASSYNEQFF. For the CDR3, the DNA is TGCGCCAGCAGCCTAGCCGCCGCGAGCTCCTACAATGAGCAGTTCTTC.

The CDR3 region has the DNA TGTGCCAGCAGCCAGGGCAATCAGCCCCAGCATTTT. Amino acids: CASSQGNQPQHF. The chain is built from TRBV5-6 and TRBJ1-5; D remains unclear. This CDR3 is built from 12 residues. Trimming pared 4 bases from V and 2 bases from J, leaving 4 bases between. Germline-derived CDR1 and CDR2 are SGHDT and YYEEEE.

This rearrangement joins TRBV27 to TRBJ2-7, with D tentatively TRBD2 (6 bases). The CDR3 extends over 14 amino acids. Germline assignment: CDR1 MNHEY and CDR2 SMNVEV (reference sequence). Trimming removed 4 bases from V and 7 bases from J, with 17 bases in between. Written as DNA, the CDR3 is TGTGCCAGCAGTTACAAGGGAGGCCCGTGGGAGCAGTACTTC. It encodes CASSYKGGPWEQYF.

The gene calls are TRBV4-1 and TRBJ1-3; 9 bases line up with TRBD1. The length of the CDR3 is 13 residues. The germline V gene encodes CDR1 MGHRA and CDR2 YSYEKL. Trimming removed 8 bases from V and 11 bases from J; junction bases left unmatched: 10. The DNA of the CDR3 is TGCGCCAGCCCCGGGACAGGGCTCGACCCCATATATTTT. Translated, it gives CASPGTGLDPIYF.

CDR3 protein: CASSQGRQASSYNEQFF. CDR3 nucleotides: TGCGCCAGCAGCCAAGGGAGGCAGGCTAGCTCCTACAATGAGCAGTTCTTC. V gene TRBV4-1 combines with J gene TRBJ2-1, with D possibly being TRBD2 (5 bases). Germline CDR1 and CDR2: MGHRA and YSYEKL. Trimming removed 1 base from V and 0 bases from J, with 13 bases in between. CDR3 size: 17 residues.

This clone was seen a few times. The chain couples TRBV6-6 to TRBJ1-2; weak D call: TRBD1 (5 bases). The CDR3 extends over 13 amino acids. Germline CDR1 and CDR2: MNHNY and SVGAGI (reference sequence). The ends were cut back, 2 bases at V and 3 bases at J, with 7 bases in the middle. CDR3 sequence reads: CASSYRGYYGYTF. The DNA of the CDR3 is TGTGCCAGCAGTTACCGGGGGTACTATGGCTACACCTTC.

The CDR3 DNA is TGTGCCAGCAGCTTAAGCCACACCGGGGAGCTGTTTTTT. This codes for CASSLSHTGELFF. The rearrangement links TRBV7-2 to TRBJ2-2; D is unresolved. V lost 2 bases and J 3 bases, leaving 4 bases between the germline ends. Germline V gene lookup returns CDR1 SGHTA and CDR2 FQGNSA. This CDR3 spans 13 amino acids.

The V gene is TRBV5-4, the J gene TRBJ2-5; the D gene is possibly TRBD1 (5 bases). The length of the CDR3 is 13 residues. CDR1 and CDR2 from the germline V gene are SGHNT and YYREEE (reference sequence). V gave up 0 bases and J gave up 4 bases, with 7 bases separating them. The CDR3 sequence is CASSLATGETQYF. The CDR3 DNA reads TGTGCCAGCAGCTTGGCCACAGGAGAGACCCAGTACTTC.

This clone was seen a few times. The J gene is TRBJ2-3, the V gene TRBV6-6; 11 bases match TRBD2. Per the germline V gene, CDR1 is MNHNY and CDR2 is SVGAGI (reference sequence). This CDR3 is built from 15 residues. J was trimmed by 4 bases and V by 4 bases; bases with no gene match: 4. CDR3 sequence (DNA): TGTGCCAGCAGTTCTCGTAGCGGGAGGGCAGATACGCAGTATTTT. Its protein is CASSSRSGRADTQYF.

The V gene is TRBV2, the J gene TRBJ2-1; the D gene is possibly TRBD2 (6 bases). The CDR3 has 13 residues. With 7 bases removed from V and 3 bases from J, the gap between germline ends came to 10 bases. Germline CDR1 and CDR2: SNHLY and FYNNEI. CDR3 sequence (DNA): TGTGCCAGCATCCTGGACTACTACAATGAGCAGTTCTTC. Translating it yields CASILDYYNEQFF.

The V gene is TRBV6-5, the J gene TRBJ2-1; possibly TRBD2 for D (5 bases). The CDR3 extends over 15 amino acids. Germline V gene lookup returns CDR1 MNHEY and CDR2 SVGAGI. V lost 5 bases, J lost 0 bases, and 11 bases lay in between. The CDR3 loop is CASSADWSSYNEQFF. CDR3 bases: TGTGCCAGCAGTGCGGACTGGTCCTCCTACAATGAGCAGTTCTTC.

There are a few counts of this clone. V usage is TRBV29-1 and J usage is TRBJ2-3; D call uncertain. This CDR3 region has 12 residues. The ends were cut back, 7 bases at V and 4 bases at J, with 12 bases in the middle. The germline V gene encodes CDR1 SQVTM and CDR2 ANQGSEA. This CDR3 is CSAERLSDTQYF. The CDR3 DNA is TGCAGCGCCGAGAGGCTTTCAGATACGCAGTATTTT.

This clone was detected a few times. The J gene is TRBJ1-1, the V gene TRBV12-5; D perhaps matches TRBD1 (5 bases). V was cut by 0 bases and J by 5 bases, with 13 bases left in between. CDR3 length equals 15 residues. The germline V gene has CDR1 LGHNT and CDR2 FRNRAP. CDR3 in amino acids: CASGLVKGLGTEAFF. In DNA, the CDR3 is TGTGCTAGTGGTTTGGTGAAGGGGCTGGGAACTGAAGCTTTCTTT.

The gene calls are TRBV5-1 and TRBJ2-3; D is ambiguous. The CDR3 extends over 11 amino acids. CDR1 is SGHRS, CDR2 YFSETQ, per germline. Trimming pared 3 bases from V and 6 bases from J, leaving 5 bases between. The chain's CDR3 is CASSSEDTQYF. The CDR3 region has the DNA TGCGCCAGCAGCTCGGAGGATACGCAGTATTTT.

The chain uses TRBV7-3 and TRBJ1-6; D perhaps matches TRBD1 (5 bases). The CDR3 spans 14 residues. V was shortened by 3 bases and J by 7 bases, with 10 bases between the two germline ends. The germline V gene encodes CDR1 SGHTA and CDR2 FQGTGA. In DNA, the CDR3 is TGTGCCAGCAGCTTGGGAGGGGACAATTCACCCCTCCACTTT. It is translated as CASSLGGDNSPLHF.

This sequence joins TRBV4-3 and TRBJ2-7; no clear D. The germline gives CDR1 LGHNA, CDR2 YSLEER. This CDR3 region has 15 residues. V was pared by 1 base and J by 3 bases, with 13 bases between. CDR3 nucleotides: TGCGCCAGCAGCCAAGGGGTTGGCGGCCTCTACGAGCAGTACTTC. It codes for CASSQGVGGLYEQYF.

V usage is TRBV11-1 and J usage is TRBJ1-1, with a possible D match to TRBD1 (5 bases). Trimming took off 3 bases at V and 6 bases at J, with 8 bases between the two ends. The CDR3 spans 12 residues. Looked up from germline, CDR1 is SGHAT and CDR2 is FQDESV (reference sequence). The CDR3 region is CASSFQGSEAFF. The CDR3 DNA is TGTGCCAGCAGCTTTCAGGGTTCTGAAGCTTTCTTT.